What follows is one T cell receptor (beta chain) and its context. What it binds is unknown. The data were produced by immunoSEQ multiplex PCR, yet TCRdb's version contains in-frame clones alone and is incomplete. The table lists around 7,400 clones, approximately 90% of them singletons. Germline assignment: CDR1 MNHNY and CDR2 SVGAGI (reference sequence). This CDR3 spans 13 amino acids. The V end was cut by 6 bases, the J end by 1 base, with 9 bases between. Time point specified: recipient sample about 28 days before transplant, after cytoreduction. Recipient blood drawn about 28 days pretransplant and days 30, 100, 180 after. This sample stems from a study of T cell clonotyping in hematopoietic cell transplantation. Whole-study findings and limits: Recipient TCR diversity dropped after transplant; expanded clonotypes rose from day 30 to 180.

The TCR sequence derives from a man aged 60 to 75 with acute myeloid leukemia. Some clones in this sample may be carry-over from other donors' samples. The material sequenced was peripheral blood mononuclear cells, taken before stem cell transplant. V usage is TRBV6-6 and J usage is TRBJ1-1; D gene unclear. The CDR3 DNA reads as TGTGCCAGCAGGGACCGGGGGAACACTGAAGCTTTCTTT. This translates into CASRDRGNTEAFF.